This T cell receptor beta chain was captured by sequencing in a study of T cell responses to AZD1222 COVID-19 vaccine. Study-level findings and limits: Elevations in Spike-specific TCR breadth and depth followed administration of two AZD1222 doses. Repertoires in all cases were sampled only once the peak T cell response had passed.

Trimming removed 3 bases from V and 9 bases from J; junction bases left unmatched: 1. The CDR3 loop spans 13 amino acids. Germline V gives CDR1 SEHNR, CDR2 FQNEAQ (reference sequence). About this clone: Its antigen remains unidentified.

Here immunoSEQ multiplex PCR was the method, and the copy in TCRdb shows in-frame clones only, minus some. The sample holds 140,000 to 150,000 clones, 80% to 95% seen once. This chain connects TRBV7-9 to TRBJ2-1, with 11 bases matching TRBD2. The receptor was derived from an adult in good health. The sample here was peripheral blood, taken on day 0 of AZD1222 vaccination. For the CDR3, the DNA is TGTGCCAGCAGCTTCGGACTAGCGGGTGAGCAGTTCTTC. This gives the protein CASSFGLAGEQFF.